This entry lists 10 T cell receptor beta chains sequenced from one sample in a study of shared clonotypes between healthy human individuals. TCRdb's copy holds only in-frame clones and misses some; the assay was immunoSEQ multiplex PCR. The data contain about 660,000 clones, 74% of them singletons. The sample taken for sequencing was memory CD4+ T cells sorted from blood. Subset defined: CD45RA-negative fraction. The receptors here all came from a young woman in good health.

The chain recombines TRBV7-8 with TRBJ1-1; D remains unclear. The V end lost 0 bases, the J end lost 4 bases, and 6 bases lay between the germline ends. This CDR3 region has 13 residues. CDR1 and CDR2 (germline): SGHVS, FQNEAQ. The CDR3 region has the DNA TGTGCCAGCAGCTTAGCTGAGGGCACTGAAGCTTTCTTT. Translation gives CASSLAEGTEAFF. The full variable domain, its missing parts supplied by reference TRBV7-8 and TRBJ1-1, is GAGVSQSPRYKVAKRGQDVALRCDPISGHVSLFWYQQALGQGPEFLTYFQNEAQLDKSGLPSDRFFAERPEGSVSTLKIQRTQQEDSAVYLCASSLAEGTEAFFGQGTRLTVV.

The gene calls are TRBV2 and TRBJ2-1; 9 positions match TRBD1. The CDR3 spans 15 residues. V lost 6 bases to trimming and J lost 4 bases; unmatched junction nucleotides: 7. Looked up from germline, CDR1 is SNHLY and CDR2 is FYNNEI. The CDR3: CASRSGTGTYNEQFF. The CDR3 DNA reads TGTGCCAGCAGGTCGGGGACAGGGACTTACAATGAGCAGTTCTTC.

V usage is TRBV28 and J usage is TRBJ2-7; D is unclear. CDR3 size: 12 residues. Germline CDR1 reads MDHEN; CDR2 reads SYDVKM. V was cut by 2 bases and J by 6 bases, with 8 bases left in between. CDR3 residues: CASSLNWGEQYF. The CDR3 DNA is TGTGCCAGCAGTTTAAATTGGGGCGAGCAGTACTTC.

The rearrangement joins TRBV6-6 to TRBJ1-2, with D possibly being TRBD1 (6 bases). CDR1 MNHNY and CDR2 SVGAGI come from the germline V gene (reference sequence). Trimming left V 5 bases short and J 4 bases short, with 14 bases between. There are 14 residues in the CDR3. DNA of the CDR3: TGTGCCAGCAGTCCGCGGACAGATCTCTATGGCTACACCTTC. Amino acids: CASSPRTDLYGYTF.

This chain links TRBV5-1 with TRBJ2-6, with D unresolved. The V gene lost 2 bases and the J gene lost 0 bases, with 9 bases spanning the gap. There are 16 residues in the CDR3. The germline CDR1 and CDR2 sequences are SGHRS and YFSETQ. The DNA for the CDR3 is TGCGCCAGCAGCTTTTCGTCGGGCTCTGGGGCCAACGTCCTGACTTTC. Translation gives CASSFSSGSGANVLTF.

The rearrangement uses TRBV7-9 and TRBJ1-5; no firm D call. The V and J ends lost 5 bases and 2 bases respectively, with 16 bases between them. CDR1 is SEHNR, CDR2 FQNEAQ, per germline (reference sequence). The CDR3 has 16 residues. The CDR3 spells CASSPEGVWGNQPQHF. For the CDR3, the DNA is TGTGCCAGCAGCCCCGAGGGCGTTTGGGGCAATCAGCCCCAGCATTTT.

The J gene is TRBJ2-4, the V gene TRBV9; weak D call: TRBD2 (5 bases). This CDR3 comprises 13 residues. Germline loops: CDR1 SGDLS, CDR2 YYNGEE. V lost 10 bases and J 5 bases, leaving 16 bases between the germline ends. The CDR3 nucleotides read TGTGCCCGAAAAGAGAAGCGGCAAAACATTCAGTACTTC. This gives the protein CARKEKRQNIQYF.

The CDR3 nucleotides are TGTGCCAGCAGTGAACGGCTCTTTGAGGACTACACCTTC. It encodes CASSERLFEDYTF. The rearrangement links TRBV2 to TRBJ1-2, with D hard to call. Trimming shortened V by 2 bases and J by 10 bases, and 14 bases separated the two germline ends. Per the germline V gene, CDR1 is SNHLY and CDR2 is FYNNEI. The CDR3 is 13 amino acids. Full variable domain (missing parts from reference TRBV2 and TRBJ1-2): EPEVTQTPSHQVTQMGQEVILRCVPISNHLYFYWYRQILGQKVEFLVSFYNNEISEKSEIFDDQFSVERPDGSNFTLKIRSTKLEDSAMYFCASSERLFEDYTFGSGTRLTVV.

To note about this clone: The same CDR3 also results from other DNA sequences found in this sample. The genes are TRBV5-1 and TRBJ2-1; D is possibly TRBD2 (5 bases). Looked up from germline, CDR1 is SGHRS and CDR2 is YFSETQ. V was cut by 0 bases and J by 4 bases, with 11 bases left in between. This CDR3 has 15 residues. The CDR3 is CASSLASAGYNEQFF. The CDR3 DNA reads TGCGCCAGCAGCTTGGCCTCTGCGGGTTACAATGAGCAGTTCTTC.

The chain carries TRBV5-1 and TRBJ2-7, with TRBD2 identical over 14 bases. CDR1 is SGHRS, CDR2 YFSETQ, per germline. The CDR3 contains 19 residues. Trimming removed 3 bases from V and 2 bases from J; junction bases left unmatched: 13. CDR3 bases: TGCGCCAGCAGCTGGATTGGACTAGCGGGAGGCAACGAAGCCTACGAGCAGTACTTC. It codes for CASSWIGLAGGNEAYEQYF.